This TCR beta chain was observed in a study of cytomegalovirus exposure and HLA in healthy donors (dated by TCRdb to 2016 to 2017). About the full investigation: An earlier analysis of 587 of the donors reported approximately 300 Gb of sequence data and 117 million unique TCR beta sequences obtained from around 190 million T cells. Roughly 290 gigabases of sequencing data and tens of millions of unique TCR sequences made up an early release that covered 500 to 650 HLA-typed donors. The genetic ancestry cluster associated with self-reported Caucasian donors included approximately 85% of the 300 to 400 genotyped donors. The study was designed to test whether signatures of past pathogen exposure could be identified by cataloging public T cell receptors. The T cell repertoires of 666 subjects were profiled by immunosequencing and related to cytomegalovirus serostatus. A separate validation cohort of approximately 130 different subjects was used in addition to the 666-subject first cohort. The study combined high-throughput TCR immunosequencing, statistical association of individual TCRs with disease status, and machine learning to predict cytomegalovirus infection status. In a later analysis, previously published TCR beta repertoires from 500 to 750 donors were re-analyzed and high-resolution HLA genotyping was added so that TCR occurrence patterns could be studied. The later analysis used no new phenotypic data to find candidate immune exposures, relying instead on TCR beta sequences and their occurrence across donors. An earlier analysis of 587 of the donors applied high-throughput TCR beta sequencing to assess whether each TCR beta V gene segment acted as functional or pseudogenic. Donor age, sex, ethnicity and CMV serostatus were compiled alongside the repertoire data. A later genetic analysis took genome-wide SNP genotypes for about 55% of the 666 donors and used that subset as a discovery cohort. Every repertoire in the discovery cohort had been generated on one and the same sequencing platform. Class I and class II HLA loci were covered by the typing at four-digit resolution. The number of typed donors differed by locus: about 620-640 for A, B, C, DRB1 and DQB1; 522 for DQA1; 606 for DPA1; and 450 to 480 for DPB1. Because of strong linkage in the cohort, 4 to 6 DR-DQ haplotypes were treated as single units for association and clustering. On average, around 240,000 unique TCR beta nucleotide sequences were sequenced per donor among about 400 genotyped donors of the cohort, with 15% to 20% of those sequences being non-productive. The full study reports these points: A later analysis associated about 18,000 TCR beta sequences with specific HLA alleles at a false discovery rate of 0.05. Across donors, most TCR sequences were observed very rarely, whereas some public TCRs were present in many individuals. Compared with the roughly 700-donor mean, donors in an Asian-associated ancestry cluster had fewer N-insertions in productive TCRs, according to a later genetic analysis. A further reported finding was that TCR beta sequences accurately predicted the HLA-A and HLA-B alleles for most subjects in the first cohort. The classifier was reported to diagnose cytomegalovirus status with high specificity and sensitivity in both the original cohort and the validation cohort. A later analysis found that most CMV-associated TCR beta chains appeared HLA-restricted, with HLA associations seemingly driven largely by CMV exposure. In a later analysis, the rate of TCR association differed among HLA loci, with DRB1 alleles having the most associated TCRs and HLA-C alleles having the fewest. Correlated functional status among segregating V segments might be attributable to linkage disequilibrium, but an unknown experimental factor could not be ruled out. A total of roughly 160 TCR beta chains were listed by the study as associated with cytomegalovirus. A group of highly shared sequence variants was considered likely to be a technical artifact of the sequencing pipeline. Compared with equally common non-associated chains, HLA-associated TCR beta chains in a later analysis were more clonally expanded and had lower generation probabilities. Because the 87-base-pair reads could not distinguish some IMGT-functional V segments, including TRBV6-2 and TRBV6-3, those segments were excluded. When HLA alleles, especially DR and DQ, strongly co-occurred, attributing TCR associations to individual alleles was difficult. About 17 rarely observed V segments, including chromosome 9 orphons, were excluded from the earlier analysis of some 590 of the donors because counts were too low. Broadly in line with IMGT annotations, most TCR beta V segments showed up in productive rearrangements about 90% or about 30% of the time in an earlier analysis of roughly 590 of the donors. CMV serostatus was the only immune exposure information available for the cohort. V-gene and J-gene trimming of TCR beta chains was associated with a missense DCLRE1C variant in a later genetic analysis, and the association was replicated in an independent cohort. A later analysis reported that several top co-occurrence clusters appeared linked to parvovirus B19, influenza, CMV and Epstein-Barr virus. The presence/absence analyses assumed that sequencing depth was roughly uniform across donors, and that assumption may not be true. A few of the identified cytomegalovirus-associated TCR beta chains were confirmed in vitro to be specific for cytomegalovirus antigens. The authors suggested that the approach could potentially be extended to other disease states and immunological phenotypes. Because HLA typing was missing for some donors at each locus, association tests included only the typed subset. This cohort had only TCR beta chains sequenced, and the lack of alpha or paired-chain data limited which features could be detected.

The library was obtained by the immunoSEQ multiplex PCR assay. A mixture of 60 forward primers for TCR Vbeta segments and 13 reverse primers for TCR Jbeta segments was used in the multiplex PCR. A multiplex PCR assay on genomic DNA amplified the CDR3 region of rearranged TCR beta genes. The amplified TCR beta libraries were sequenced on the Illumina HiSeq System as 87-base-pair reads. The published analysis was carried out like this. Across the 500 to 700 repertoires, a later analysis counted some 80 million unique TCR beta chains, approximately 10 million of which were shared by at least two donors. Raw reads were error-corrected and collapsed into unique sequences with a nearest-neighbor algorithm that merged closely related sequences to remove PCR and sequencing errors. To assign V, D and J gene segments, CDR3 sequences were aligned to IMGT reference sequences. For a sequence to be retained, a match of at least six nucleotides to both a V gene segment and a J gene segment was required. Rearrangements were classified as productive when the CDR3 lacked stop codons and remained in frame with V and J, and all other rearrangements were classified as non-productive. Following IMGT convention, CDR3 was defined as the stretch from the second conserved V-encoded cysteine up to the conserved J-encoded phenylalanine. The earlier analysis of about 620 of the donors excluded sequences that lacked an unambiguous match to a single V gene segment. An earlier analysis of several hundred of the donors classified V segments as functional when productive rearrangements were above 56.7% and as segregating when the standard deviation between donors was above 5%. A statistical classification framework was built to diagnose cytomegalovirus status from the catalog of TCR beta chain sequences. V and J gene assignment, in a later analysis, came from comparing TCR nucleotide sequences with IMGT/GENE-DB human TR gene sequences. A later analysis assigned CDR3 sequences and most-parsimonious VDJ recombination scenarios with the TCRdist pipeline. A later analysis defined each TCR beta chain by its CDR3 amino acid sequence plus V-gene family, and excluded reads lacking a unique V-gene family. In a later analysis, 500 to 700 highly shared, low-generation-probability nucleotide sequences were removed to address suspected cross-contamination and a sequencing artifact. A later analysis calculated a clonal expansion index for each public chain from normalized within-repertoire ranks of inferred template counts. A later analysis computed generation probabilities with a VDJ recombination model fitted to out-of-frame rearrangements, and checked the results against IGoR. In a later analysis, TCR-TCR, TCR-HLA and TCR-CMV co-occurrence was scored with hypergeometric tests, and a repertoire-size bias correction was applied to TCR pairs. A later analysis estimated false discovery rates by permuting HLA or CMV assignments 20 times. A later analysis grouped co-occurring TCRs with DBSCAN, adding TCRdist sequence similarity when clustering within HLA-allele-positive subsets. Co-occurrence clustering excluded repertoires with fewer than 30,000 or more than 120,000 public chains, plus five with anomalous nucleotide sharing. TCRdb holds this immuneACCESS table with in-frame rearrangements only. Some clones are missing; in checked studies, unresolved V genes explain under half, and the rest has no known cause. For V, J and clone size, that table is used; D and trimming come from the DNA. The sample records fewer than 55,000 clones, less than 75% of which are singletons. Jointly, the top ten make up roughly 22% of the sample.

Including cysteine and phenylalanine, the CDR3 has 14 amino acids. Left in the record is the CDR3 DNA by itself, 42 bases read in frame from the first base. The CDR1 and CDR2 encoded by the germline V gene are SGDLS and YYNGEE. V gives up 4 bases and J gives up 4 bases, and the segment between their germline ends measures 12 bases. Note on this clone: Its cognate antigen has yet to be identified. Base quality data are lacking; no much larger clone is found one base away.

The cohort consisted of 600 or so healthy bone marrow donors. At the time of sampling, every cohort member was nominally healthy, though immune exposures that went unrecorded were likely present. The donor was CMV seropositive and was included in the group of some 290 seropositive cohort members. A peripheral blood sample was collected from each donor, and TCR beta sequencing was performed on peripheral blood mononuclear cells. Genomic DNA was extracted from the blood cell samples with the Qiagen DNeasy Blood Extraction Kit. The receptor chain draws on TRBV9 and TRBJ1-3; no D segment can be confidently identified. This sequence was found in a woman aged 45-59 years in good health and CMV-seropositive. Sequenced sample: PBMCs. The DNA sequence is TGTGCCAGCAGCCCCTCGGGAACCGGAAACACCATATATTTT. Translated, this is CASSPSGTGNTIYF.